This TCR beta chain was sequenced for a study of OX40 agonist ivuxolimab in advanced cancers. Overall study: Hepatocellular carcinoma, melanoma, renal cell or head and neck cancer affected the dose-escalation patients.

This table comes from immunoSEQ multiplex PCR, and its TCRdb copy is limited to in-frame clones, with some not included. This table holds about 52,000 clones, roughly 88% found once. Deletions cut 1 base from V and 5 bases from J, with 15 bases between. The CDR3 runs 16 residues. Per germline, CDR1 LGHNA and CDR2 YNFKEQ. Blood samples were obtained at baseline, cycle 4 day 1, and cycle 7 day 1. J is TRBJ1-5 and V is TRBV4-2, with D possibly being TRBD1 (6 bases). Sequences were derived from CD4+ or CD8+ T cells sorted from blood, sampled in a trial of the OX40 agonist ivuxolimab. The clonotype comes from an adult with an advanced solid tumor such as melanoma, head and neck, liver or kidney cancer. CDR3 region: CASSQASGARDQPQHF. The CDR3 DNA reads TGTGCCAGCAGCCAAGCTTCGGGGGCCCGTGATCAGCCCCAGCATTTT.